Listed below are T cell receptor beta chains from one sample, sequenced in a study of T cell responses to AZD1222 COVID-19 vaccine. Method: immunoSEQ multiplex PCR; TCRdb's copy keeps in-frame clones and lacks some. The table has roughly 110,000 clones, approximately 93% seen once. The input for sequencing was peripheral blood, taken on day 0 of AZD1222 vaccination. Receptors were obtained from an adult in good health. Both conserved end residues are part of each CDR3. The D gene is left open where the match is weak. Expanded clones are given a class, and other clones once, few, many or no size at all.

d_call	clone_size	v_call	j_call	cdr3_aa	cdr3_nt
TRBD2	NA	TRBV7-9	TRBJ2-3	CASSLTSVTGDTQYF	TGTGCCAGCAGCTTGACTAGCGTGACCGGAGATACGCAGTATTTT
NA	NA	TRBV27	TRBJ1-2	CASSQRARNYGYTF	TGTGCCAGCAGTCAACGGGCCAGGAACTATGGCTACACCTTC
NA	NA	TRBV7-4	TRBJ1-4	CASSSTGIPINEKLFF	TGTGCCAGCAGTTCTACAGGGATTCCGATTAATGAAAAACTGTTTTTT
NA	NA	TRBV4-1	TRBJ1-2	CASSQDLSVNYGYTF	TGCGCCAGCAGCCAAGATCTGTCCGTGAACTATGGCTACACCTTC
TRBD1	NA	TRBV13	TRBJ2-1	CASSFRDRAYNEQFF	TGTGCCAGCAGCTTTAGGGACAGGGCTTACAATGAGCAGTTCTTC
NA	NA	TRBV28	TRBJ2-7	CASSFSPWVGWYF	TGTGCCAGCAGTTTCTCCCCATGGGTGGGATGGTACTTC
NA	NA	TRBV4-1	TRBJ1-1	CASSQDLGRTEAFF	TGCGCCAGCAGCCAAGATCTTGGTCGCACTGAAGCTTTCTTT
NA	NA	TRBV4-1	TRBJ1-6	CASSQGSSGGNSPLHF	TGCGCCAGCAGCCAAGGGTCCTCTGGCGGGAATTCACCCCTCCACTTT
NA	NA	TRBV2	TRBJ1-6	CAPKETGNSPLHF	TGTGCCCCCAAGGAAACGGGGAATTCACCCCTCCACTTT
NA	once	TRBV10-2	TRBJ2-5	CASSDSRRGETQYF	TGCGCCAGCAGTGACAGTAGGCGCGGAGAGACCCAGTACTTC
TRBD1	NA	TRBV24-1	TRBJ1-5	CATSGDRHQPQHF	TGTGCCACCAGTGGGGACAGACATCAGCCCCAGCATTTT
NA	NA	TRBV14	TRBJ1-5	CASSQDQDQPQHF	TGTGCCAGCAGCCAAGATCAGGATCAGCCCCAGCATTTT
TRBD1	NA	TRBV10-3	TRBJ1-1	CAISGDRIPEAFF	TGTGCCATCAGTGGGGACAGGATACCTGAAGCTTTCTTT
NA	NA	TRBV6-5	TRBJ1-1	CASSPATVGNTEAFF	TGTGCCAGCAGCCCCGCGACAGTAGGGAACACTGAAGCTTTCTTT
NA	NA	TRBV12-3/TRBV12-4	TRBJ1-5	CASSLGSTQHF	TGTGCCAGCAGTTTGGGGAGCACCCAGCATTTT
TRBD2	once	TRBV5-1	TRBJ2-3	CASSLIGGSTDTQYF	TGCGCCAGCAGCTTGATCGGGGGGAGCACAGATACGCAGTATTTT
NA	NA	TRBV28	TRBJ2-3	CASSLGVRSTDTQYF	TGTGCCAGCAGTTTAGGAGTCAGGAGCACAGATACGCAGTATTTT
TRBD1	NA	TRBV7-9	TRBJ1-1	CASSPPTGEGTEAFF	TGTGCCAGCAGCCCGCCGACAGGGGAGGGCACTGAAGCTTTCTTT
NA	NA	TRBV19	TRBJ2-7	CASRIGPTSYEQYF	TGTGCCAGTAGGATCGGACCGACCTCCTACGAGCAGTACTTC
NA	NA	TRBV27	TRBJ1-1	CASSSRIYEIEGYYKRNTEAFF	TGTGCCAGCAGTTCCAGAATCTACGAAATAGAGGGGTATTATAAACGTAACACTGAAGCTTTCTTT
NA	NA	TRBV15	TRBJ2-3	CATSRDRVEVDTQYF	TGTGCCACCAGCAGAGATAGAGTAGAGGTAGATACGCAGTATTTT
TRBD2	NA	TRBV4-3	TRBJ2-1	CASSQGTSGGANEQFF	TGCGCCAGCAGCCAAGGGACTAGCGGGGGGGCAAATGAGCAGTTCTTC
TRBD1	NA	TRBV18	TRBJ1-2	CASSPGGTGNGYTF	TGTGCCAGCTCCCCGGGCGGGACAGGGAATGGCTACACCTTC
NA	NA	TRBV2	TRBJ1-4	CASSAKAVVPLFF	TGTGCCAGCAGTGCCAAGGCCGTGGTTCCACTGTTTTTT
NA	NA	TRBV6-5	TRBJ1-1	CATPGLGNTEAFF	TGTGCCACCCCGGGGTTGGGGAACACTGAAGCTTTCTTT
TRBD1	NA	TRBV7-2	TRBJ1-3	CASSSSETGMLGNTIYF	TGTGCCAGCAGCTCTTCCGAGACAGGGATGCTTGGAAACACCATATATTTT
TRBD2	NA	TRBV5-1	TRBJ2-2	CASTFGGVHTGELFF	TGCGCCAGCACATTTGGGGGGGTCCACACCGGGGAGCTGTTTTTT
TRBD2	NA	TRBV28	TRBJ2-7	CASTQGGKSVGYEQYF	TGTGCCAGCACCCAGGGAGGGAAAAGCGTTGGCTACGAGCAGTACTTC
TRBD1	NA	TRBV3-1/TRBV3-2	TRBJ1-5	CASSQGTGGGGWHF	TGTGCCAGCAGCCAAGGGACAGGGGGCGGGGGTTGGCATTTT
NA	few	TRBV30	TRBJ1-5	CAWSAKRGTQHF	TGTGCCTGGAGCGCAAAGAGAGGGACCCAGCATTTT
NA	NA	TRBV5-1	TRBJ2-3	CASNSKPPGTLGSTDTQYF	TGCGCCAGCAACTCCAAGCCTCCCGGGACCTTAGGTAGCACAGATACGCAGTATTTT
NA	NA	TRBV12-3/TRBV12-4	TRBJ2-7	CASSWTAEGEQYF	TGTGCCAGCAGTTGGACAGCGGAGGGCGAGCAGTACTTC
NA	few	TRBV7-9	TRBJ1-2	CASSSRTAHGYTF	TGTGCCAGCAGCTCGCGGACAGCCCATGGCTACACCTTC
TRBD1	NA	TRBV6-4	TRBJ1-2	CASSLFAGTGGQYGYTF	TGTGCCAGCAGCTTATTTGCCGGGACAGGGGGCCAATATGGCTACACCTTC
NA	NA	TRBV6-2/TRBV6-3	TRBJ1-5	CASSYGGRHQPQHF	TGTGCCAGCAGTTACGGGGGGAGGCATCAGCCCCAGCATTTT
TRBD1	NA	TRBV5-1	TRBJ1-1	CASSQWTGSYTEAFF	TGCGCCAGCAGCCAATGGACAGGGTCGTACACTGAAGCTTTCTTT
TRBD1	NA	TRBV27	TRBJ2-6	CASSRETGAAGANVLTF	TGTGCCAGCAGTCGAGAAACAGGGGCTGCTGGGGCCAACGTCCTGACTTTC
NA	once	TRBV5-1	TRBJ2-7	CASSLDNQREQYF	TGCGCCAGCAGCCTGGACAACCAGAGGGAGCAGTACTTC
TRBD2	NA	TRBV24-1	TRBJ2-1	CATSDRRGGALNEQFF	TGTGCCACCAGTGACCGCCGCGGGGGGGCCCTGAATGAGCAGTTCTTC
NA	NA	TRBV7-3	TRBJ1-1	CASLPPHRVLLNAFF	TGTGCCAGCCTCCCTCCTCACAGGGTTCTCCTGAACGCTTTCTTT
NA	NA	TRBV4-3	TRBJ2-1	CASSQEKDGNEQFF	TGCGCCAGCAGCCAAGAAAAGGACGGCAATGAGCAGTTCTTC
TRBD1	once	TRBV12-5	TRBJ1-1	CASGLRQGGNTEAFF	TGTGCTAGTGGTTTACGACAGGGGGGGAACACTGAAGCTTTCTTT
TRBD1	NA	TRBV9	TRBJ2-4	CASSAGQGGDIQYF	TGTGCCAGCAGCGCCGGACAGGGTGGTGACATTCAGTACTTC
NA	NA	TRBV7-2	TRBJ1-5	CASSLGFRGQPQHF	TGTGCCAGCAGCTTAGGATTCAGGGGACAGCCCCAGCATTTT
NA	NA	TRBV30	TRBJ1-1	CAWSPGQYTEAFF	TGTGCCTGGAGTCCTGGACAGTACACTGAAGCTTTCTTT
NA	NA	TRBV7-2	TRBJ2-1	CASSRAGSEQFF	TGTGCCAGCAGCAGGGCCGGAAGTGAGCAGTTCTTC
NA	NA	TRBV15	TRBJ2-3	CATSRDGGAVTDTQYF	TGTGCCACCAGCAGAGATGGGGGCGCAGTCACAGATACGCAGTATTTT
NA	once	TRBV6-1	TRBJ1-5	CASSEADPFNQPQHF	TGTGCCAGCAGTGAAGCCGACCCTTTCAATCAGCCCCAGCATTTT
NA	NA	TRBV5-5	TRBJ2-7	CASSPGHYEQYF	TGTGCCAGCAGCCCGGGCCACTACGAGCAGTACTTC
TRBD1	NA	TRBV11-2	TRBJ2-5	CASSPGTGSQETQYF	TGTGCCAGCAGCCCCGGGACAGGGTCTCAAGAGACCCAGTACTTC
TRBD1	NA	TRBV27	TRBJ1-6	CASSLSGTGLSPLHF	TGTGCCAGCAGTTTATCAGGGACAGGCCTGTCACCCCTCCACTTT
TRBD1	once	TRBV29-1	TRBJ1-1	CSVPRDRFTEAFF	TGCAGCGTCCCCCGGGACAGATTCACTGAAGCTTTCTTT
NA	NA	TRBV30	TRBJ1-2	CAWRGTYGYTF	TGTGCCTGGAGGGGAACCTATGGCTACACCTTC